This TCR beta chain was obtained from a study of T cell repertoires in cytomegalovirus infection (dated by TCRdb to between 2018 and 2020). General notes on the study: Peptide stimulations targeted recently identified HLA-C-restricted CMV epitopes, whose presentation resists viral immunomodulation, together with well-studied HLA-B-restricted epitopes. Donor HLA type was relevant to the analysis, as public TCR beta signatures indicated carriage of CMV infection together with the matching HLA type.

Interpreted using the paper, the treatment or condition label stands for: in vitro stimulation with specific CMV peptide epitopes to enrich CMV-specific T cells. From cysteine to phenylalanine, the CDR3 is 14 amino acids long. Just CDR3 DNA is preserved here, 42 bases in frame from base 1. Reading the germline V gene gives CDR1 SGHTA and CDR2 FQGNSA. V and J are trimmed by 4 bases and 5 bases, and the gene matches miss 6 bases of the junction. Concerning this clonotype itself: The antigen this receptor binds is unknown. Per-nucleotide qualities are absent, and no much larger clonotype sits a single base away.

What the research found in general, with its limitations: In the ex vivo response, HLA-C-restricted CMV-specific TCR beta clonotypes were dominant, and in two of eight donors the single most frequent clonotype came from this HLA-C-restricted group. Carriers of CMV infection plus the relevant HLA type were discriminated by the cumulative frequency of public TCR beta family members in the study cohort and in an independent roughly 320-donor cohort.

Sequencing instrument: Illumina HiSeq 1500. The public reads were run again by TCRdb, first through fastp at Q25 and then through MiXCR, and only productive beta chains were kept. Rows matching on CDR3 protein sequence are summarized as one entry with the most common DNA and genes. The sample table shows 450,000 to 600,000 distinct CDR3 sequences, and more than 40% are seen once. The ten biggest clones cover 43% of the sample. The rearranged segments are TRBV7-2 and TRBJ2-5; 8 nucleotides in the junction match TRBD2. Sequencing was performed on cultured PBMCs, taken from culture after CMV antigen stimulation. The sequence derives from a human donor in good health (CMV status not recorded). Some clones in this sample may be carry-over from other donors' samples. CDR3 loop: CASSSYTGGETQYF. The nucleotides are TGTGCCAGCAGCTCCTACACGGGGGGGGAGACCCAGTACTTC.